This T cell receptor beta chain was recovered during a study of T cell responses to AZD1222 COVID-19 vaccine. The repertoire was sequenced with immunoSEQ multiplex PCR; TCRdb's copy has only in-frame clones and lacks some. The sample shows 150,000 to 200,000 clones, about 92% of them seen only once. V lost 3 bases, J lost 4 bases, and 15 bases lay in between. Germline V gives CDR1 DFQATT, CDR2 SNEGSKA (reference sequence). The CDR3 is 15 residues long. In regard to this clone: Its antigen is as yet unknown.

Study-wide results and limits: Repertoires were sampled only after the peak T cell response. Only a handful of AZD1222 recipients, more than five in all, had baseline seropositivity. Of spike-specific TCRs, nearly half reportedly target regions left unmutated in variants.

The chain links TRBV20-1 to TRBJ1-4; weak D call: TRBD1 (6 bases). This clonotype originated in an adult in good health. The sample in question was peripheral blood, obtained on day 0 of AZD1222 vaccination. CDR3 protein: CSASPQGGFNEKLFF. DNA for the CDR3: TGCAGTGCTAGTCCACAGGGAGGATTTAATGAAAAACTGTTTTTT.